This TCR beta chain was profiled in a study of T-cell memory formation after mild COVID-19. Study at large: TCR clustering was largely donor specific. Notes on the study in general: The pre-infection memory compartment contained some responding clones, suggesting cross-reactive memory joined.

TCRdb ran MiXCR on the 5' RACE reads and lists one entry per CDR3 protein. The table records about 430,000 distinct CDR3 sequences, roughly 18% of them present only once. In its sample, this clonotype was seen a few times. Antigen unknown. Sequencing was done on a sample of PBMCs or a T cell subset sorted from them (not recorded which). This TCR was sampled from a man aged 18 to 29 who had mild COVID-19 (a few samples of this study predate the infection). Cell type and time point are not known.

The CDR3 sequence is CASSQSRSTGELFF. CDR3 DNA: TGTGCCAGCAGCCAATCCAGGTCCACCGGGGAGCTGTTTTTT. This rearrangement joins TRBV14 to TRBJ2-2; D is unresolved. Germline loops: CDR1 SGHDN, CDR2 FVKESK. The CDR3 is 14 residues long. V lost 2 bases and J lost 4, with 8 bases in between. Full variable domain (rest looked up from reference TRBV14 and TRBJ2-2): EAGVTQFPSHSVIEKGQTVTLRCDPISGHDNLYWYRRVMGKEIKFLLHFVKESKQDESGMPNNRFLAERTGGTYSTLKVQPAELEDSGVYFCASSQSRSTGELFFGEGSRLTVL.